What follows are 10 T cell receptor beta chains derived from one specimen sequenced in a study of identical twins. TCRdb recomputed calls from the 5' RACE reads with MiXCR, one row per CDR3 protein. The sample holds 1.5 million to 2 million distinct CDR3 sequences, around 33% seen once. The sample was cord blood. Source of these receptors: a newborn girl in good health.

The rearrangement links TRBV7-6 to TRBJ2-3; D is unresolved. The CDR3 length is 16 residues. V gave up 1 base and J gave up 6 bases, with 17 bases separating them. Germline CDR1 and CDR2: SGHVS and FNYEAQ. CDR3 residues: CASSLEYLASWDTQYF. The CDR3 DNA sequence: TGTGCCAGCAGCTTAGAGTACTTGGCATCATGGGATACGCAGTATTTT.

The V call is TRBV3-1, the J call TRBJ2-3, with D perhaps being TRBD1 or TRBD2 (7 bases each). Germline CDR1 LGHDT, CDR2 YNNKEL (reference sequence). This CDR3 is 16 amino acids long. V was cut by 4 bases and J by 5 bases, with 19 bases left in between. The CDR3 nucleotides read TGTGCCAGCAGCCCCGAGGGAGGGGGCGTAGGAGATACGCAGTATTTT. Translating gives CASSPEGGGVGDTQYF.

CDR3 loop: CSAQGGQGAMGKSNIQYF. The CDR3 DNA reads TGCAGCGCTCAGGGGGGACAGGGGGCCATGGGGAAGTCAAACATTCAGTACTTC. V gene TRBV29-1 combines with J gene TRBJ2-4; 12 bases map to TRBD1. Per the germline V gene, CDR1 is SQVTM and CDR2 is ANQGSEA. The CDR3 is 18 residues long. The J segment lost 6 bases and the V segment lost 7 bases, leaving 19 bases of the junction unmatched.

The chain is built from TRBV2 and TRBJ2-7, with D perhaps TRBD2 (6 bases). CDR1 and CDR2 (germline): SNHLY, FYNNEI. The germline V and J ends were trimmed by 2 bases and 2 bases, with 10 bases remaining between them. This CDR3 has 14 amino acids. DNA for the CDR3: TGTGCCAGCAGTGAATGGCGGGGACCCTACGAGCAGTACTTC. Its protein product is CASSEWRGPYEQYF. Based on the CDR3 plus reference TRBV2 and TRBJ2-7, the full variable domain is EPEVTQTPSHQVTQMGQEVILRCVPISNHLYFYWYRQILGQKVEFLVSFYNNEISEKSEIFDDQFSVERPDGSNFTLKIRSTKLEDSAMYFCASSEWRGPYEQYFGPGTRLTVT.

V gene TRBV10-1 combines with J gene TRBJ2-1, with D tentatively TRBD2 (6 bases). Between the trimmed V and J ends, which lost 4 bases and 2 bases, there was a span of 12 bases. The CDR3 runs to 15 residues. Germline V lookup: CDR1 WNHNN, CDR2 SYGVQD (reference sequence). The CDR3 sequence: CASSASSVPYNEQFF. The CDR3 coding sequence is TGCGCCAGCAGTGCCTCTAGCGTTCCCTACAATGAGCAGTTCTTC.

In its sample, this clonotype was seen a few times. The V call is TRBV10-3, the J call TRBJ2-7; 7 bases fit TRBD2. CDR1 ENHRY and CDR2 SYGVKD come from the germline V gene. Trimming took 4 bases from V and 2 from J; bases not matched to a gene: 8. This CDR3 has 15 amino acids. The CDR3 region has the DNA TGTGCCATCAGTGCGGTGGGCGGGAGCGCCTACGAGCAGTACTTC. Amino acid sequence: CAISAVGGSAYEQYF.

The chain recombines TRBV5-6 with TRBJ2-3; 11 bases fit TRBD2. J lost 4 bases, V lost 3 bases, and 7 bases had no gene match. The CDR3 sequence is 16 residues long. Germline CDR1 reads SGHDT; CDR2 reads YYEEEE. CDR3 in amino acids: CASSYTSGGWSDTQYF. As DNA, the CDR3 is TGTGCCAGCAGCTACACTAGCGGGGGTTGGTCAGATACGCAGTATTTT. The entire variable domain, with the rest obtained from reference TRBV5-6 and TRBJ2-3, is as follows: DAGVTQSPTHLIKTRGQQVTLRCSPKSGHDTVSWYQQALGQGPQFIFQYYEEEERQRGNFPDRFSGHQFPNYSSELNVNALLLGDSALYLCASSYTSGGWSDTQYFGPGTRLTVL.

A remark on this clonotype: Given a much more abundant clone one base away, this may be a read error. This chain links TRBV5-1 with TRBJ2-5; a possible D gene is TRBD1 (6 bases). The CDR3 covers 14 residues. V gave up 9 bases and J gave up 11 bases, with 26 bases separating them. Germline loops: CDR1 SGHRS, CDR2 YFSETQ. The CDR3 protein is CATRTGPTSNEQYF. The DNA of the CDR3 is TGCGCCACCCGAACAGGGCCCACTAGTAATGAGCAGTACTTC. Filled out from reference TRBV5-1 and TRBJ2-5, the complete variable domain reads KAGVTQTPRYLIKTRGQQVTLSCSPISGHRSVSWYQQTPGQGLQFLFEYFSETQRNKGNFPGRFSGRQFSNSRSEMNVSTLELGDSALYLCATRTGPTSNEQYFGPGTRLLVL.

V gene TRBV18 combines with J gene TRBJ1-6; 7 bases match TRBD1. CDR1 is KGHSH and CDR2 is LQKENI in the germline V gene. This CDR3 spans 13 amino acids. V lost 6 bases, J lost 10 bases, and 6 bases stayed unmatched. The CDR3: CASSETGNSPLHF. The CDR3 nucleotides read TGTGCCAGCTCGGAGACAGGGAACTCACCCCTCCACTTT.

This chain uses TRBV12-3 or TRBV12-4 with TRBJ2-1; TRBD1 matches at 9 bases. V shed 5 bases, J shed 1 base, and the junction held 9 bases outside the gene matches. This CDR3 is built from 17 residues. CDR3 sequence (DNA): TGTGCCAGCAGTCCGGGACAGGGCCCCCAGTCCTACAATGAGCAGTTCTTC. Translated, it gives CASSPGQGPQSYNEQFF.